A single sample gave rise to the 22 T cell receptor beta chains below, sequenced in a study of shared clonotypes between healthy human individuals. Naive CD8 populations comprised CD45RO-negative cells positively selected for CCR7, excluding terminally differentiated effector memory CD45RA+ cells. The protocol was immunoSEQ multiplex PCR, while the TCRdb copy is restricted to in-frame clones and leaves out a portion. The sample includes about 2 million clones, about 94% of them seen just once. Material: naive CD8+ T cells sorted from blood. The receptors derive from a man aged 18 to 30 in good health.

The V call is TRBV6-5, the J call TRBJ2-5; possible D gene TRBD2, 5 bases. Germline CDR1 MNHEY, CDR2 SVGAGI. V lost 7 bases and J lost 5, with 17 bases in between. The CDR3 has 14 amino acids. The CDR3 sequence: CASTWTGLGETQYF. The CDR3 DNA reads TGTGCCAGCACCTGGACTGGCCTCGGGGAGACCCAGTACTTC.

The chain joins TRBV2 to TRBJ1-2; D unclear. Germline CDR1 and CDR2: SNHLY and FYNNEI. This CDR3 spans 14 amino acids. The ends were cut back, 11 bases at V and 6 bases at J, with 22 bases in the middle. CDR3 DNA: TGTGCCGGCGTAACCGGACGGACCCAAGATGGCTACACCTTC. Translation: CAGVTGRTQDGYTF.

The gene calls are TRBV5-4 and TRBJ2-1, with D perhaps matching TRBD2 (6 bases). The length of the CDR3 is 15 residues. Germline V CDR1 and CDR2: SGHNT, YYREEE (reference sequence). The V gene lost 4 bases and the J gene lost 8 bases, with 19 bases spanning the gap. This CDR3 is CASSIVPEGRDEQFF. Here the CDR3 DNA reads TGTGCCAGCAGCATTGTGCCGGAGGGAAGGGATGAGCAGTTCTTC.

In this sample, this clone turned up once. Other nucleotide sequences from this sample produce the same CDR3. The chain joins TRBV6-1 to TRBJ1-6; no clear D. Trimming removed 2 bases from V and 0 bases from J, with 8 bases in between. Per the germline V gene, CDR1 is MNHNS and CDR2 is SASEGT. The CDR3 length is 16 residues. The DNA of the CDR3 is TGTGCCAGCAGTGAATTGGGTAGCTCCTATAATTCACCCCTCCACTTT. As protein: CASSELGSSYNSPLHF.

This chain connects TRBV27 to TRBJ2-7; D not resolved. This CDR3 is 13 amino acids long. Germline CDR1 reads MNHEY; CDR2 reads SMNVEV (reference sequence). The V end was cut by 4 bases, the J end by 2 bases, with 9 bases between. The CDR3 coding sequence is TGTGCCAGCAGTTATGGGGTTACCTACGAGCAGTACTTC. It yields the protein CASSYGVTYEQYF.

The table lists this clone with a count of one. The V gene is TRBV7-2, the J gene TRBJ2-1; 8 bases map to TRBD2. V trimming: 2 bases; J trimming: 5 bases; junction bases outside the gene matches: 5. Germline assignment: CDR1 SGHTA and CDR2 FQGNSA. This CDR3 comprises 15 residues. CDR3 protein: CASSLIREGNNEQFF. CDR3 nucleotide sequence: TGTGCCAGCAGCTTAATACGGGAGGGTAACAATGAGCAGTTCTTC.

The rearrangement uses TRBV19 and TRBJ1-1; D not certain. Germline CDR1 is LNHDA and CDR2 is SQIVND (reference sequence). CDR3 length: 14 residues. V was cut by 7 bases and J by 6 bases, with 18 bases left in between. The CDR3 DNA sequence: TGTGCCAGTATCGAGGCGGAGAGGGTCGCTGAAGCTTTCTTT. Protein product: CASIEAERVAEAFF.

In regard to this clone: The same CDR3 can be traced to other DNA sequences in this sample. The genes are TRBV27 and TRBJ1-1; tentatively, D is TRBD1 (5 bases). Germline CDR1 and CDR2: MNHEY and SMNVEV (reference sequence). The CDR3 consists of 12 residues. Trimming stripped 8 bases from V and 1 base from J, with 8 bases between. CDR3 loop: CASRGENTEAFF. The CDR3 nucleotides are TGTGCCAGCCGGGGGGAGAACACTGAAGCTTTCTTT.

DNA for the CDR3: TGCGCCAGCAGCCAAGAATTTGGGGCCAGGGTCTATGGCTACACCTTC. It is translated as CASSQEFGARVYGYTF. The chain uses TRBV4-1 and TRBJ1-2; possibly TRBD1 for D (5 bases). The germline V gene encodes CDR1 MGHRA and CDR2 YSYEKL. V was trimmed by 0 bases and J by 4 bases, leaving 15 bases between them. This CDR3 is built from 16 residues.

For this clone: Other nucleotide sequences from this sample produce the same CDR3. The genes are TRBV6-6 and TRBJ2-1; D unresolved. V shed 5 bases and J shed 4 bases, with 6 bases lying between them. The germline V gene has CDR1 MNHNY and CDR2 SVGAGI (reference sequence). CDR3 size: 12 residues. CDR3 region: CASSPSYNEQFF. In nucleotides, the CDR3 is TGTGCCAGCAGTCCCTCTTACAATGAGCAGTTCTTC.

The genes are TRBV6-5 and TRBJ1-5, with D possibly TRBD1 on 5 matching bases. CDR1 and CDR2 (germline): MNHEY, SVGAGI. The V end lost 1 base, the J end lost 2 bases, and 6 bases lay between the germline ends. This CDR3 region has 14 residues. CDR3 sequence reads: CASSYLQGNQPQHF. The CDR3 bases are TGTGCCAGCAGTTACTTACAGGGCAATCAGCCCCAGCATTTT.

The chain joins TRBV4-1 to TRBJ1-3; possibly TRBD1 for D (5 bases). The V end was cut by 0 bases, the J end by 0 bases, with 15 bases between. This CDR3 comprises 18 residues. CDR1 is MGHRA and CDR2 is YSYEKL in the germline V gene. CDR3 in amino acids: CASSQDGAPVVSGNTIYF. Here the CDR3 DNA reads TGCGCCAGCAGCCAAGATGGGGCGCCGGTAGTCTCTGGAAACACCATATATTTT.

This rearrangement joins TRBV7-8 to TRBJ2-7, with 10 nucleotides matching TRBD2. Germline CDR1 SGHVS, CDR2 FQNEAQ. Trimming took 5 bases from V and 5 from J; bases not matched to a gene: 9. The CDR3 consists of 15 residues. CDR3 residues: CASSPLAGGPNEQYF. The CDR3 DNA reads TGTGCCAGCAGCCCGTTAGCGGGGGGACCTAACGAGCAGTACTTC.

The CDR3 reads CASSLLWTSGPSYEQYF. The CDR3 DNA is TGTGCCAGCAGTTTACTCTGGACTAGCGGCCCCTCCTACGAGCAGTACTTC. This rearrangement joins TRBV28 to TRBJ2-7; 10 nucleotides align to TRBD2. V trimming: 2 bases; J trimming: 0 bases; junction bases outside the gene matches: 7. The length of the CDR3 is 17 residues. Per germline, CDR1 MDHEN and CDR2 SYDVKM. The variable domain in full, completed from reference TRBV28 and TRBJ2-7, reads DVKVTQSSRYLVKRTGEKVFLECVQDMDHENMFWYRQDPGLGLRLIYFSYDVKMKEKGDIPEGYSVSREKKERFSLILESASTNQTSMYLCASSLLWTSGPSYEQYFGPGTRLTVT.

The chain is built from TRBV2 and TRBJ2-1, with TRBD2 matching over 12 bases. The CDR3 totals 13 residues. The germline CDR1 and CDR2 sequences are SNHLY and FYNNEI. J lost 9 bases, V lost 10 bases, and 7 bases had no gene match. CDR3 amino acids: CANPSGGASEQFF. The CDR3 nucleotides are TGTGCCAACCCTAGCGGGGGGGCCTCTGAGCAGTTCTTC.

V and J are TRBV11-2 and TRBJ2-7, with D perhaps TRBD2 (6 bases). This CDR3 has 14 amino acids. The V and J ends lost 5 bases and 2 bases respectively, with 13 bases between them. Germline CDR1 and CDR2: SGHAT and FQNNGV. The CDR3 nucleotides are TGTGCCAGCAGCCCGGGCGGGATGACCTACGAGCAGTACTTC. Translated: CASSPGGMTYEQYF.

The V and J genes are TRBV6-5 and TRBJ2-7; the D gene is possibly TRBD2 (5 bases). The CDR3 contains 16 residues. Between the trimmed V and J ends, which lost 0 bases and 2 bases, there was a span of 14 bases. CDR1 MNHEY and CDR2 SVGAGI come from the germline V gene. CDR3: CASSYSVGDKPYEQYF. For the CDR3, the DNA is TGTGCCAGCAGTTACTCAGTGGGAGACAAGCCCTACGAGCAGTACTTC.

The chain joins TRBV28 to TRBJ1-2; D may be TRBD1 (5 bases). V shed 2 bases and J shed 6 bases, with 13 bases lying between them. The CDR3 length is 14 residues. Germline V CDR1 and CDR2: MDHEN, SYDVKM. This CDR3 is CASSLAGSVDGYTF. Here the CDR3 DNA reads TGTGCCAGCAGTTTAGCAGGGAGTGTGGATGGCTACACCTTC.

V and J are TRBV11-2 and TRBJ2-3; perhaps D is TRBD1 or TRBD2 (5 bases each). Trimming removed 5 bases from V and 0 bases from J, with 15 bases in between. Germline V CDR1 and CDR2: SGHAT, FQNNGV. The CDR3 loop spans 16 amino acids. The CDR3 here is CASSGPGAGSTDTQYF. CDR3 in DNA: TGTGCCAGCAGCGGACCCGGGGCTGGAAGCACAGATACGCAGTATTTT.

The chain recombines TRBV6-6 with TRBJ2-2; tentative D call: TRBD1 (6 bases). CDR3 length: 12 amino acids. In germline, CDR1 is MNHNY, CDR2 SVGAGI (reference sequence). This chain's CDR3 is CGRGANTGELFF. Written as DNA, the CDR3 is TGTGGCAGGGGTGCGAACACCGGGGAGCTGTTTTTT.

The chain uses TRBV4-1 and TRBJ2-7, with TRBD1 identical over 7 bases. J gave up 3 bases and V 0 bases, and 8 bases lay outside the gene matches. Germline V gene lookup returns CDR1 MGHRA and CDR2 YSYEKL. The CDR3 covers 16 residues. The CDR3 sequence: CASSQDAGTAVYEQYF. In DNA form, the CDR3 reads TGCGCCAGCAGCCAAGATGCCGGGACAGCCGTCTACGAGCAGTACTTC.

The genes are TRBV6-6 and TRBJ1-4, with TRBD1 matching over 8 bases. There are 14 residues in the CDR3. CDR1 and CDR2 from the germline V gene are MNHNY and SVGAGI (reference sequence). The V gene end was trimmed by 6 bases and the J gene end by 7 bases; junction bases not matched to a gene: 7. The CDR3 reads CASSQDRAFEKLFF. Here the CDR3 DNA reads TGTGCCAGCAGCCAGGACAGGGCTTTTGAAAAACTGTTTTTT.